This T cell receptor beta chain emerged from a study of read filtering for tumor transcriptome and immune sequencing. Study summary: RNA-seq yielded only roughly 75 to 1,300 TCR reads, IR-seq about 4 to 10.27 million.

Many counts were recorded for this clonotype. CDR1 LNHDA and CDR2 SQIVND come from the germline V gene (reference sequence). V shed 6 bases and J shed 3 bases, with 6 bases lying between them. This CDR3 has 12 residues. This library used roughly 0.4 ug RNA and molecular barcoded adaptors spanning alpha/delta and beta/gamma chains. TCRdb reanalysed the reads using MiXCR and keeps one entry per CDR3 protein. The sample includes over 45,000 distinct CDR3 sequences, 20% to 25% of them seen just once. The chain carries TRBV19 and TRBJ2-1; the D gene is possibly TRBD1 (6 bases). The sample consisted of a population of CD138-negative cells sorted from bone marrow. This receptor was identified in a donor aged 40 or over with multiple myeloma. The CDR3 loop is CASRQGYNEQFF. CDR3 nucleotide sequence: TGTGCCAGTAGACAGGGCTACAATGAGCAGTTCTTC.